The 32 T cell receptor beta chains below come from one sample, sequenced in a study of T cells in Graves' hyperthyroidism and ophthalmopathy. Amplification of TCR beta CDR3 regions was performed using RNA transcripts as template. In the first-round RT-PCR of the TCR CDR3, the HTBI primer set was used. One entry per CDR3 protein, called by TCRdb with MiXCR from the multiplex PCR reads. The sample yields 600,000 or so distinct CDR3 sequences, 15% to 20% seen once. Sample: blood. The receptors shown here come from a woman aged 25 to 39 with Graves' hyperthyroidism.

This clonotype was found many times. V and J are TRBV18 and TRBJ2-1; 10 nucleotides line up with TRBD1. The CDR3 contains 15 residues. Unmatched junction bases numbered 4, after V lost 2 bases and J lost 6 bases. The germline gives CDR1 KGHSH, CDR2 LQKENI. DNA of the CDR3: TGTGCCAGCTCACCAGGGACAGGGGTAACCAATGAGCAGTTCTTC. Protein sequence: CASSPGTGVTNEQFF.

The rearrangement joins TRBV27 to TRBJ2-2; 7 nucleotides line up with TRBD2. Germline V gene lookup returns CDR1 MNHEY and CDR2 SMNVEV (reference sequence). The CDR3 consists of 16 residues. Unmatched junction bases numbered 7, after V lost 5 bases and J lost 1 base. As DNA, the CDR3 is TGTGCCAGCAGTCCTCGGGACTACGAGAACACCGGGGAGCTGTTTTTT. This translates into CASSPRDYENTGELFF.

This clonotype was picked up many times. V is TRBV28 and J is TRBJ1-1; TRBD1 might be the D (6 bases). From germline, CDR1 is MDHEN and CDR2 SYDVKM. V shed 5 bases and J shed 3 bases, with 22 bases lying between them. The CDR3 contains 17 residues. CDR3 sequence reads: CASSLPRRSGAHTEAFF. The CDR3 bases are TGTGCCAGCAGTCTACCGAGGCGCTCAGGGGCCCACACTGAAGCTTTCTTT. The whole variable domain, filled in from reference TRBV28 and TRBJ1-1, reads DVKVTQSSRYLVKRTGEKVFLECVQDMDHENMFWYRQDPGLGLRLIYFSYDVKMKEKGDIPEGYSVSREKKERFSLILESASTNQTSMYLCASSLPRRSGAHTEAFFGQGTRLTVV.

This clonotype came up a few times. The rearrangement joins TRBV19 to TRBJ2-3; 8 bases fit TRBD2. The germline V gene encodes CDR1 LNHDA and CDR2 SQIVND (reference sequence). There are 14 residues in the CDR3. V lost 8 bases to trimming and J lost 2 bases; unmatched junction nucleotides: 6. The CDR3 here is CASAGTRNTDTQYF. The CDR3 DNA sequence: TGTGCCAGTGCCGGGACTAGAAACACAGATACGCAGTATTTT.

Points on this clonotype: A much larger clone differs from this one at a single base, so this may be a read error. The CDR3 protein is CASSRARDFYNEQYF. The CDR3, as DNA: TGTGCCAGCAGCCGAGCCCGGGACTTCTACAATGAGCAGTACTTC. The gene calls are TRBV11-2 and TRBJ2-1, with D maybe TRBD2 (6 bases). Judging by the DNA end, TRBJ2-7 fits better; the J call may be wrong. The CDR3 totals 15 residues. Germline CDR1 and CDR2: SGHAT and FQNNGV.

The CDR3 sequence: CATSRLFGYGTDTQYF. CDR3 nucleotides: TGTGCCACCAGCAGGCTTTTTGGGTATGGCACAGATACGCAGTATTTT. The J gene is TRBJ2-3, the V gene TRBV15, with D uncertain. The CDR3 runs to 16 residues. V lost 3 bases to trimming and J lost 1 base, with 14 bases between them. Per the germline V gene, CDR1 is LNHNV and CDR2 is YYDKDF (reference sequence).

This clonotype appeared many times. This sequence joins TRBV6-1 and TRBJ2-5, with D possibly being TRBD1 (5 bases). The V end lost 4 bases, the J end lost 4 bases, and 22 bases lay between the germline ends. Per the germline V gene, CDR1 is MNHNS and CDR2 is SASEGT. The CDR3 has 17 amino acids. This CDR3 reads CASSVSLGLTGSETQYF. For the CDR3, the DNA is TGTGCCAGCAGTGTATCCCTTGGCCTAACAGGATCAGAGACCCAGTACTTC.

In its sample, this clonotype was seen many times. The chain uses TRBV2 and TRBJ1-1, with D possibly being TRBD1 (5 bases). Trimming removed 3 bases at V and 5 bases at J, with 10 bases between. Germline values: CDR1 SNHLY, CDR2 FYNNEI. This CDR3 is 13 amino acids long. The CDR3 is CASSDWGGTEAFF. The DNA of the CDR3 is TGTGCCAGCAGTGATTGGGGGGGGACTGAAGCTTTCTTT.

Comments on this clonotype: With a much larger clone just one base away, this may be a read error. No conserved phenylalanine or tryptophan ends this CDR3, so it is likely a read error. The chain combines TRBV10-3 with TRBJ2-5; D might be TRBD1 or TRBD2, each matching 6 bases. Germline CDR1 and CDR2: ENHRY and SYGVKD. Trimming pared 3 bases from V and 5 bases from J, leaving 13 bases between. The CDR3 runs to 14 residues. This CDR3 reads CAISDSTGRETQYI. CDR3 sequence (DNA): TGTGCCATCAGTGACTCTACAGGGAGGGAGACCCAGTACATC.

The chain has TRBV28 and TRBJ2-6; D ambiguous. V lost 6 bases, J lost 4 bases, and 10 bases lay in between. Germline lookup yields CDR1 MDHEN and CDR2 SYDVKM. The CDR3 has 14 amino acids. The CDR3 reads CASSPSDGANVLTF. The CDR3 DNA reads as TGTGCCAGCAGCCCCTCGGACGGGGCCAACGTCCTGACTTTC. Complete variable domain (other parts from reference TRBV28 and TRBJ2-6): DVKVTQSSRYLVKRTGEKVFLECVQDMDHENMFWYRQDPGLGLRLIYFSYDVKMKEKGDIPEGYSVSREKKERFSLILESASTNQTSMYLCASSPSDGANVLTFGAGSRLTVL.

This chain joins TRBV9 and TRBJ2-2; D ambiguous. Deletions cut 1 base from V and 1 base from J, with 5 bases between. The CDR3 totals 14 residues. CDR1 is SGDLS and CDR2 is YYNGEE in the germline V gene. The CDR3 DNA reads as TGTGCCAGCAGCGTAATCCAGAACACCGGGGAGCTGTTTTTT. Protein sequence: CASSVIQNTGELFF.

This clonotype was found many times. This chain links TRBV20-1 with TRBJ2-1; no clear D gene. Germline V CDR1 and CDR2: DFQATT, SNEGSKA (reference sequence). This CDR3 contains 13 residues. Trimming removed 5 bases at V and 5 bases at J, with 13 bases between. This CDR3 is CSAGFSHHNEQFF. Here the CDR3 DNA reads TGCAGTGCTGGCTTCTCTCATCACAATGAGCAGTTCTTC.

This clonotype occurred a few times. The chain joins TRBV27 to TRBJ1-6, with 8 bases that match TRBD1. CDR1 is MNHEY, CDR2 SMNVEV, per germline (reference sequence). Trimming took 5 bases from V and 6 from J; bases not matched to a gene: 6. The CDR3 is 15 residues long. In nucleotides, the CDR3 is TGTGCCAGCAGTCCGCGGACAGGGAGTAATTCACCCCTCCACTTT. This sequence encodes CASSPRTGSNSPLHF.

This clonotype was seen more than once but under ten times. The chain joins TRBV6-2 or TRBV6-3 to TRBJ2-7, with 9 bases fitting TRBD2. Germline-derived CDR1 and CDR2 are MNHEY and SVGEGT. V was pared by 2 bases and J by 6 bases, with 8 bases of the junction left unmatched. The CDR3 is made up of 15 amino acids. The CDR3: CASSYGVSGRVEQYF. CDR3 nucleotide sequence: TGTGCCAGCAGTTACGGGGTTAGCGGGAGAGTCGAGCAGTACTTC.

The V call is TRBV20-1, the J call TRBJ2-3, with D unclear. V gave up 5 bases and J gave up 0 bases, with 6 bases separating them. Per germline, CDR1 DFQATT and CDR2 SNEGSKA (reference sequence). The CDR3 is made up of 12 amino acids. The chain's CDR3 is CSAPPSTDTQYF. The CDR3 bases are TGCAGTGCTCCCCCAAGCACAGATACGCAGTATTTT.

This clonotype was counted at least ten times. The V call is TRBV29-1, the J call TRBJ2-1; TRBD1 matches 10 bases. The CDR3 length is 14 residues. CDR1 SQVTM and CDR2 ANQGSEA come from the germline V gene. V dropped 3 bases and J dropped 7; count of bases not matched to a gene: 6. The CDR3, as DNA: TGCAGCGTTGAGTTGGACAGGGGGAGGAATGAGCAGTTCTTC. This translates into CSVELDRGRNEQFF.

This clonotype was recorded many times. The chain carries TRBV5-1 and TRBJ1-1; D not resolved. V was cut by 5 bases and J by 0 bases, with 8 bases left in between. CDR1 and CDR2 from the germline V gene are SGHRS and YFSETQ. This CDR3 contains 13 residues. The CDR3 nucleotides read TGCGCCAGCAGGTACAGTCTGAACACTGAAGCTTTCTTT. Translated: CASRYSLNTEAFF.

This clonotype was seen only a few times. This chain connects TRBV19 to TRBJ2-5, with 12 positions matching TRBD1. The CDR3 is 16 residues long. Trimming took 3 bases from V and 5 from J; bases not matched to a gene: 7. The germline CDR1 and CDR2 sequences are LNHDA and SQIVND (reference sequence). The CDR3 nucleotides read TGTGCCAGTAGTATGTCCGGGACAGGGGGCGTGGAGACCCAGTACTTC. This encodes CASSMSGTGGVETQYF.

This clonotype was picked up many times. The chain recombines TRBV3-1 with TRBJ2-4; weak D call: TRBD1 (6 bases). Germline V gene data show CDR1 as LGHDT and CDR2 as YNNKEL (reference sequence). The ends were cut back, 4 bases at V and 1 base at J, with 14 bases in the middle. The CDR3 is 16 amino acids. The DNA for the CDR3 is TGTGCCAGCAGCCCGCAATCTGACAGGGCCAAAAACATTCAGTACTTC. Encoded protein: CASSPQSDRAKNIQYF. Complete variable domain (other parts from reference TRBV3-1 and TRBJ2-4): DTAVSQTPKYLVTQMGNDKSIKCEQNLGHDTMYWYKQDSKKFLKIMFSYNNKELIINETVPNRFSPKSPDKAHLNLHINSLELGDSAVYFCASSPQSDRAKNIQYFGAGTRLSVL.

The chain carries TRBV28 and TRBJ2-7, with TRBD1 matching over 9 bases. The CDR3 is 14 amino acids. The ends lost 6 bases at V and 5 bases at J; junction bases unmatched: 8. The germline gives CDR1 MDHEN, CDR2 SYDVKM. In DNA, the CDR3 is TGTGCCAGCAGGGTAACGGGACAGGGCCACGAGCAGTACTTC. It codes for CASRVTGQGHEQYF.

This clonotype occurred many times. The chain combines TRBV12-5 with TRBJ1-1, with no clear D. The CDR3 covers 13 residues. The V end was cut by 3 bases, the J end by 2 bases, with 7 bases between. Germline V gene sequence: CDR1 LGHNT, CDR2 FRNRAP. CDR3 bases: TGTGCTAGTGGTTTATCCTCAAACACTGAAGCTTTCTTT. It codes for CASGLSSNTEAFF. The whole variable domain, remainder taken from reference TRBV12-5 and TRBJ1-1, is DARVTQTPRHKVTEMGQEVTMRCQPILGHNTVFWYRQTMMQGLELLAYFRNRAPLDDSGMPKDRFSAEMPDATLATLKIQPSEPRDSAVYFCASGLSSNTEAFFGQGTRLTVV.

The chain couples TRBV15 to TRBJ1-1, with D unresolved. Looked up from germline, CDR1 is LNHNV and CDR2 is YYDKDF (reference sequence). V was shortened by 11 bases and J by 6 bases, with 16 bases between the two germline ends. The CDR3 extends over 12 amino acids. CDR3: CAVGPSGAEAFF. The CDR3 DNA follows: TGTGCCGTCGGACCCTCCGGCGCTGAAGCTTTCTTT. The complete variable domain, with remaining parts taken from reference TRBV15 and TRBJ1-1, reads DAMVIQNPRYQVTQFGKPVTLSCSQTLNHNVMYWYQQKSSQAPKLLFHYYDKDFNNEADTPDNFQSRRPNTSFCFLDIRSPGLGDTAMYLCAVGPSGAEAFFGQGTRLTVV.

This chain joins TRBV9 and TRBJ2-3; D not certain. The CDR3 is made up of 14 amino acids. Germline CDR1 reads SGDLS; CDR2 reads YYNGEE. With 1 base removed from V and 0 bases from J, the gap between germline ends came to 6 bases. CDR3 coding DNA: TGTGCCAGCAGCGTAATGTCTAGCACAGATACGCAGTATTTT. This translates into CASSVMSSTDTQYF.

This clonotype was observed at least ten times. CDR3 DNA sequence: TGCAGTGCTAGAGATCGGGACGCGAACTCCTACGAGCAGTACTTC. It is translated as CSARDRDANSYEQYF. The gene calls are TRBV20-1 and TRBJ2-7, with D perhaps assigned TRBD1 or TRBD2 (5 bases each). CDR3 length equals 15 residues. In germline, CDR1 is DFQATT, CDR2 SNEGSKA (reference sequence). Trimming cost V 0 bases and J 0 bases, with 12 bases left between them.

The chain recombines TRBV7-8 with TRBJ2-5; D possibly corresponds to TRBD2 (6 bases). Trimming shortened V by 5 bases and J by 5 bases, and 27 bases separated the two germline ends. CDR3 length: 18 residues. Germline values: CDR1 SGHVS, CDR2 FQNEAQ. CDR3: CASSRSGLQGDAAETQYF. CDR3 coding DNA: TGTGCCAGCAGCCGTAGCGGCCTCCAAGGGGACGCGGCGGAGACCCAGTACTTC.

There are many counts of this clonotype. This chain connects TRBV2 to TRBJ2-3, with 10 bases matching TRBD2. Germline V gene sequence: CDR1 SNHLY, CDR2 FYNNEI. V dropped 7 bases and J dropped 2; count of bases not matched to a gene: 12. This CDR3 has 17 amino acids. CDR3 sequence reads: CASTPGLAGVNTDTQYF. The CDR3 DNA reads as TGTGCCAGCACGCCAGGCCTAGCGGGAGTGAACACAGATACGCAGTATTTT.

This clonotype has more than one count but fewer than ten. The genes are TRBV3-1 and TRBJ2-1; a weak D match, TRBD2 (5 bases). The CDR3 sequence is 14 residues long. V lost 1 base and J lost 9, with 13 bases in between. Germline CDR1 LGHDT, CDR2 YNNKEL (reference sequence). This chain's CDR3 is CASSQAGASSEQFF. The CDR3 nucleotides are TGTGCCAGCAGCCAAGCCGGAGCTAGCAGTGAGCAGTTCTTC.

This clonotype was found many times. The chain employs TRBV6-2 or TRBV6-3 and TRBJ2-1; weak D call: TRBD2 (6 bases). The CDR3 is made up of 17 amino acids. V lost 6 bases and J lost 0, with 18 bases in between. CDR1 and CDR2 from the germline V gene are MNHEY and SVGEGT. Written as DNA, the CDR3 is TGTGCCAGCAGAATGAGACTAGTGGCAAGCTCCTACAATGAGCAGTTCTTC. It specifies CASRMRLVASSYNEQFF.

This clonotype was picked up many times. The V call is TRBV29-1, the J call TRBJ2-7; tentative D call: TRBD1 (6 bases). Germline CDR1 SQVTM, CDR2 ANQGSEA. CDR3 length: 11 residues. Trimming pared 7 bases from V and 1 base from J, leaving 8 bases between. The CDR3 nucleotides read TGCAGCGGCGGACAGTCCTACGAGCAGTACTTC. Translating it yields CSGGQSYEQYF.

The V call is TRBV7-2, the J call TRBJ1-4; 9 nucleotides match TRBD1. In germline, CDR1 is SGHTA, CDR2 FQGNSA. The ends lost 4 bases at V and 7 bases at J; junction bases unmatched: 7. This CDR3 region has 15 residues. The CDR3 nucleotides are TGTGCCAGCAGCTACCTAGGGACAGGGTTTGAAAAACTGTTTTTT. Translating it yields CASSYLGTGFEKLFF.

This clonotype was found many times. The chain is built from TRBV25-1 and TRBJ2-5, with 8 bases that match TRBD2. CDR1 and CDR2 from the germline V gene are MGHDK and SYGVNS. The trim removed 4 bases at V and 5 bases at J, leaving 21 bases unmatched. This CDR3 comprises 19 residues. CDR3 DNA sequence: TGTGCCAGCAGTGGATGGACTAGCCGTGACTGGGATCTCAGGGAGACCCAGTACTTC. Protein product: CASSGWTSRDWDLRETQYF.

The chain couples TRBV9 to TRBJ2-2; D is possibly TRBD2 (6 bases). This CDR3 has 15 residues. V lost 0 bases and J lost 8, with 14 bases in between. Germline-derived CDR1 and CDR2 are SGDLS and YYNGEE. The CDR3, as DNA: TGTGCCAGCAGCGTAGCATCTGTCGGAGGGGGGGAGCTGTTTTTT. This codes for CASSVASVGGGELFF.